The entry that follows covers one TCR beta chain sequence. Its specificity is unknown. Time point indicated: week 23, last vaccination. Each vaccine dose was 300 ug of mutant IDH1 20-mer peptide, with topical imiquimod. Donors harbored newly found WHO grade 3 or 4 IDH1-mutant, ATRX-lost astrocytomas. The assay was immunoSEQ multiplex PCR, and TCRdb's table has in-frame clones only and misses some. The sample contains about 41,000 clones, over 70% of which appear only once. This specimen comes from a study of a mutant IDH1 vaccine in newly diagnosed glioma. Study-wide background: Vaccines were begun 4-6 weeks after radiotherapy alone, or with temozolomide cycles.

Germline V lookup: CDR1 LGHNA, CDR2 YNFKEQ. V trimming: 3 bases; J trimming: 7 bases; junction bases outside the gene matches: 13. The length of the CDR3 is 18 residues. The sequencing here drew on PBMCs, taken from a glioma patient whose treatment included an IDH1 peptide vaccine. The sequence was collected from a woman between 35 and 50 years old with glioma. Some clones in this sample may be carry-over from other donors' samples. The V and J genes are TRBV4-2 and TRBJ1-4, with 11 bases aligning to TRBD1. The CDR3 protein is CASSHRGMDRGQGEKLFF. CDR3 DNA sequence: TGTGCCAGCAGCCACCGGGGCATGGACAGGGGGCAGGGTGAAAAACTGTTTTTT.